One and the same sample provided the 3 T cell receptor beta chains below, sequenced in a study of cytomegalovirus exposure and HLA in healthy donors. The table came from immunoSEQ multiplex PCR; TCRdb's copy has only in-frame clones and leaves some out. Here the sample spans approximately 120,000 clones, approximately 91% being singletons. The sequenced material came from PBMCs. Source of these receptors: a woman in her late teens or twenties in good health and CMV-seronegative.

This rearrangement joins TRBV7-2 to TRBJ2-1, with D maybe TRBD1 (5 bases). Germline lookup yields CDR1 SGHTA and CDR2 FQGNSA. Trimming took 4 bases from V and 8 from J, leaving 15 bases between them. The CDR3 extends over 14 amino acids. The CDR3 nucleotides read TGTGCCAGCAGCTGGGATAGGGGAATCGATGAGCAGTTCTTC. It codes for CASSWDRGIDEQFF.

The V and J genes are TRBV19 and TRBJ1-2; the D is unclear. The CDR3 has 14 amino acids. Trimming removed 3 bases at V and 4 bases at J, with 12 bases between. Germline values: CDR1 LNHDA, CDR2 SQIVND (reference sequence). The CDR3 spells CASSIGGEVYGYTF. DNA of the CDR3: TGTGCCAGTAGTATTGGAGGTGAGGTCTATGGCTACACCTTC.

The chain employs TRBV6-5 and TRBJ1-1; 8 bases line up with TRBD1. After removal of 4 bases from V and 7 bases from J, the junction contained 14 bases not matched to a gene. Germline loops: CDR1 MNHEY, CDR2 SVGAGI. The CDR3 length is 16 residues. CDR3 protein: CASSSTPGTGSDEAFF. The CDR3 DNA reads as TGTGCCAGCAGTTCTACTCCCGGGACAGGATCTGATGAAGCTTTCTTT.